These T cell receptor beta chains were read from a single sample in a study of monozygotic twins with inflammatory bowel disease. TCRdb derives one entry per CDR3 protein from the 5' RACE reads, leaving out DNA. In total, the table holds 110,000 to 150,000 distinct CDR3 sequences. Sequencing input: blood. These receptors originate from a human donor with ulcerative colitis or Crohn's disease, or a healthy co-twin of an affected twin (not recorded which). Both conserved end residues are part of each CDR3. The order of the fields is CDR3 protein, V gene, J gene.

CDR3aa: CSARNEDSFGYTF; v_gene: TRBV20-1; j_gene: TRBJ1-2
CDR3aa: CSARDFTGSLSTISPLHF; v_gene: TRBV20-1; j_gene: TRBJ1-6
CDR3aa: CASSPARNSDTQYF; v_gene: TRBV18; j_gene: TRBJ2-3
CDR3aa: CASSPSPLRSQTQYF; v_gene: TRBV12-3/TRBV12-4; j_gene: TRBJ2-5
CDR3aa: CASSSGTSGSINEQFF; v_gene: TRBV7-9; j_gene: TRBJ2-1
CDR3aa: CASSLAEMGQFF; v_gene: TRBV5-1; j_gene: TRBJ2-1
CDR3aa: CASSFDSYQGNQETQYF; v_gene: TRBV6-5; j_gene: TRBJ2-5
CDR3aa: CASRGPGQGVPSSYNEQFF; v_gene: TRBV27; j_gene: TRBJ2-1
CDR3aa: CASSRMDRRDQPQHF; v_gene: TRBV11-2; j_gene: TRBJ1-5
CDR3aa: CASSPSGAGYNEQFF; v_gene: TRBV19; j_gene: TRBJ2-1
CDR3aa: CASSPRAGSQETQYF; v_gene: TRBV7-3; j_gene: TRBJ2-5
CDR3aa: CASSLASGYEQYF; v_gene: TRBV5-1; j_gene: TRBJ2-7
CDR3aa: CAWSWTGAEEQYF; v_gene: TRBV30; j_gene: TRBJ2-7
CDR3aa: CATSDRQAGGYGYTF; v_gene: TRBV24-1; j_gene: TRBJ1-2
CDR3aa: CASSVNSVSGNTIYF; v_gene: TRBV2; j_gene: TRBJ1-3
CDR3aa: CASSISGGGAGYTF; v_gene: TRBV5-6; j_gene: TRBJ1-2
CDR3aa: CATKSVETGNNQPQHF; v_gene: TRBV6-5; j_gene: TRBJ1-5
CDR3aa: CSVEGLLTGDTQYF; v_gene: TRBV29-1; j_gene: TRBJ2-3
CDR3aa: CASSQRAGLWETQYF; v_gene: TRBV23-1; j_gene: TRBJ2-5
CDR3aa: CASSPPALNTGELFF; v_gene: TRBV18; j_gene: TRBJ2-2
CDR3aa: CASSSPRSRDSLHRELFF; v_gene: TRBV28; j_gene: TRBJ2-2
CDR3aa: CASSSKLGTSVNEQFF; v_gene: TRBV7-3; j_gene: TRBJ2-1
CDR3aa: CASTGPRGYTF; v_gene: TRBV30; j_gene: TRBJ1-2
CDR3aa: CSVVGDRGSYEQYF; v_gene: TRBV29-1; j_gene: TRBJ2-7
CDR3aa: CATRLAGTDTQYF; v_gene: TRBV27; j_gene: TRBJ2-3
CDR3aa: CSVGGDSGPYGYTF; v_gene: TRBV29-1; j_gene: TRBJ1-2
CDR3aa: CASSEYPNSEAFF; v_gene: TRBV6-1; j_gene: TRBJ1-1
CDR3aa: CASSWGRSSYNEQFF; v_gene: TRBV5-1; j_gene: TRBJ2-1
CDR3aa: CSARVRGEEQYF; v_gene: TRBV20-1; j_gene: TRBJ2-7
CDR3aa: CASSQDPRNTEAFF; v_gene: TRBV4-2; j_gene: TRBJ1-1
CDR3aa: CSVVQGAGTGELFF; v_gene: TRBV29-1; j_gene: TRBJ2-2
CDR3aa: CASSLFGGTPNSGNTIYF; v_gene: TRBV7-8; j_gene: TRBJ1-3
CDR3aa: CASSQASGSHNEQFF; v_gene: TRBV4-2; j_gene: TRBJ2-1
CDR3aa: CSALGGLAGGFSYEQYF; v_gene: TRBV20-1; j_gene: TRBJ2-7
CDR3aa: CASSPSRGFVQETQYF; v_gene: TRBV18; j_gene: TRBJ2-5
CDR3aa: CASSPYKNTEAFF; v_gene: TRBV7-2; j_gene: TRBJ1-1
CDR3aa: CASSHSGQVNTEAFF; v_gene: TRBV3-1; j_gene: TRBJ1-1
CDR3aa: CASSPLTGVMGSGANVLTF; v_gene: TRBV11-1; j_gene: TRBJ2-6
CDR3aa: CASSLLLGARNTQYF; v_gene: TRBV7-3; j_gene: TRBJ2-3
CDR3aa: CSARDPQGGAGVYEQYF; v_gene: TRBV20-1; j_gene: TRBJ2-7
CDR3aa: CASSERTGGGGYGYTF; v_gene: TRBV25-1; j_gene: TRBJ1-2
CDR3aa: CASSELSGANVLTF; v_gene: TRBV6-4; j_gene: TRBJ2-6
CDR3aa: CASSQRVGAGANVLTF; v_gene: TRBV4-3; j_gene: TRBJ2-6
CDR3aa: CASSSSPGLAGASRSYNEQFF; v_gene: TRBV7-2; j_gene: TRBJ2-1
CDR3aa: CASGPRTGNNEQFF; v_gene: TRBV19; j_gene: TRBJ2-1
CDR3aa: CASRILAGYLSTDTQYF; v_gene: TRBV7-2; j_gene: TRBJ2-3
CDR3aa: CASSFPELDRTTNEKLFF; v_gene: TRBV5-5; j_gene: TRBJ1-4
CDR3aa: CASSYRDYQETQYF; v_gene: TRBV5-6; j_gene: TRBJ2-5
CDR3aa: CASSFRGGPTGANVLTF; v_gene: TRBV28; j_gene: TRBJ2-6
CDR3aa: CATSDPLDSGGYNEQFF; v_gene: TRBV24-1; j_gene: TRBJ2-1
CDR3aa: CASSSRDTNTGELFF; v_gene: TRBV7-3; j_gene: TRBJ2-2
CDR3aa: CASSQDRSLNGQPQHF; v_gene: TRBV4-2; j_gene: TRBJ1-5
CDR3aa: CSARDPSTLEQYF; v_gene: TRBV20-1; j_gene: TRBJ2-7
CDR3aa: CASSAQGANQPQHF; v_gene: TRBV2; j_gene: TRBJ1-5